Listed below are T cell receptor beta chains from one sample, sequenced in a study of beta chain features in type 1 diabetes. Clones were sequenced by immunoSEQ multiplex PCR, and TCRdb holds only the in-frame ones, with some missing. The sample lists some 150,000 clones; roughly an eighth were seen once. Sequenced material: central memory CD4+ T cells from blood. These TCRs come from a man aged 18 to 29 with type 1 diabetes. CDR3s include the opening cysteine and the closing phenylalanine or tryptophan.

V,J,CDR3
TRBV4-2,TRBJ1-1,CASSQEEAGGKGEAFF
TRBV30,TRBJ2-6,CAWSLGQGAAGANVLTF
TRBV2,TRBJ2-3,CASSGVARTDTQYF
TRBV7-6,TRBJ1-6,CASSLTQGGNSPLHF
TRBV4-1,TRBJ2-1,CASSQDNSGGLYNEQFF
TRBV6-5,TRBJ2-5,CASGQGSLRGTQYF
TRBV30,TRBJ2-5,CAWSEGGLAGEETQYF
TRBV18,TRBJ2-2,CASSPGPNTGELFF
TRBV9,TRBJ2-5,CASSVGTAQETQYF
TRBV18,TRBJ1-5,CASSPGIDQPQHF
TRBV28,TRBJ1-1,CASDTTEDTEAFF
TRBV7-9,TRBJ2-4,CASSLSDLQIQYF
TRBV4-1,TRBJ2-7,CASSQAGGRSYEQYF
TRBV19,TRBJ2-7,CASSPGLTVYEQYF
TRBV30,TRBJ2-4,CAWRGPGGSRNIQYF
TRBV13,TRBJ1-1,CASSSRQKLNTEAFF
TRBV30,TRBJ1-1,CAWSSVGNTEAFF
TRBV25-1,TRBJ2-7,CASSGGDRSHSYEQYF
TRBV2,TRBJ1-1,CAVSKDSTEAFF
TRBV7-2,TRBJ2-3,CASSKDSWTDTQYF
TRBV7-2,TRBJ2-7,CASSPGLTYEQYF
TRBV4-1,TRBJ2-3,CASSPDPRNTQYF
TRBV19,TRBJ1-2,CASSSNSPKGSYGYTF
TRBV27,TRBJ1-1,CASSLQGTNTEAFF
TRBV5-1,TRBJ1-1,CASSLDPQGNTEAFF
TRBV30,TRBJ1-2,CAWSVQGNHGYTF
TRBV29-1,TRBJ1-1,CSVDSNTEAFF
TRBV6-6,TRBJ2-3,CASSAAGSTDTQYF
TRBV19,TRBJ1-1,CASSITGTVNTEAFF
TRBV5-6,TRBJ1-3,CASSLGRGGTIYF
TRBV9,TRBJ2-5,CASSVVGEIQETQYF
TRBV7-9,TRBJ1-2,CASSLGREDGYTF
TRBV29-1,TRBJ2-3,CSVERPQYF
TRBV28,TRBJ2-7,CASRPGGSYEQYF
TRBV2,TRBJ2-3,CASSEGGFGAQYF
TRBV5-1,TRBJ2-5,CASSGGVTYEETQYF
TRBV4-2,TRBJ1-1,CASTRLGEEGNTEAFF
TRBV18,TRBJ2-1,CASSPPSGGPPYNEQFF
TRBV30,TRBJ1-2,CAWNQGGLGYTF
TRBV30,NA,CAWSLWDYEQYF